This T cell receptor beta chain was retrieved from a study of T-cell memory formation after mild COVID-19. General observations from the study: Clones that contracted from day 15 to 85 had balanced CD4/CD8; later expanders were CD4+ biased.

The CDR3 contains 16 residues. V was pared by 6 bases and J by 3 bases, with 14 bases of the junction left unmatched. Germline CDR1 and CDR2: DFQATT and SNEGSKA (reference sequence). About this clonotype itself: The antigen is undetermined.

cDNA libraries for TCR alpha and TCR beta, carrying sample barcodes and UMIs, came from 5'RACE with constant-segment primers. TCRdb re-analysed the 5' RACE reads in MiXCR, keeping a single row per CDR3 protein. The repertoire has fewer than 400,000 distinct CDR3 sequences, approximately 15% of them found once; the top ten carry around a fifth. Source material: PBMCs or a T cell subset sorted from them (not recorded which). The sequence was obtained from a man between 18 and 35 years old who had mild COVID-19 (a few samples of this study predate the infection). Cell type and time point are not known. This chain connects TRBV20-1 to TRBJ1-2; 9 bases align to TRBD1. CDR3 in amino acids: CSAQRSPGTGHYGYTF. In DNA, the CDR3 is TGCAGTGCGCAAAGATCACCCGGGACAGGGCACTATGGCTACACCTTC.